The 12 T cell receptor beta chains presented below share a single source sample, sequenced in a study of siplizumab effects on memory and regulatory T cells. This table comes from immunoSEQ multiplex PCR, and its TCRdb copy is limited to in-frame clones, with some not included. The data contain 75,000 to 95,000 clones, just under 90% of them seen just once; the ten biggest clones take up around 15%. Sequenced input: CD4+ T cells sorted from blood. The receptors come from a human donor in good health.

J is TRBJ2-3 and V is TRBV2; possible D gene TRBD2, 6 bases. Looked up from germline, CDR1 is SNHLY and CDR2 is FYNNEI. Trimming removed 7 bases at V and 1 base at J, with 12 bases between. This CDR3 comprises 14 residues. The CDR3 coding sequence is TGTGCCAGCACACGGGAGCTTCGCACAGATACGCAGTATTTT. Its protein product is CASTRELRTDTQYF.

The gene calls are TRBV11-2 and TRBJ2-3; 8 positions agree with TRBD1. Germline assignment: CDR1 SGHAT and CDR2 FQNNGV. V shed 5 bases and J 4 bases; nucleotides not matched to a gene: 5. This CDR3 comprises 14 residues. Written as DNA, the CDR3 is TGTGCCAGCAGCCGGGACAGGATCGCAGATACGCAGTATTTT. This gives the protein CASSRDRIADTQYF.

The V call is TRBV7-3, the J call TRBJ2-1; D is tentatively TRBD1 or TRBD2 (5 bases each). The CDR3 is 16 residues long. The V and J ends lost 5 bases and 5 bases respectively, with 19 bases between them. Germline values: CDR1 SGHTA, CDR2 FQGTGA. CDR3 residues: CASSPGNGAVNNEQFF. The CDR3 coding sequence is TGTGCCAGCAGCCCCGGGAACGGGGCAGTCAACAATGAGCAGTTCTTC.

J is TRBJ1-2 and V is TRBV29-1; the D gene is possibly TRBD1 (5 bases). There are 12 residues in the CDR3. V was trimmed by 7 bases and J by 8 bases, leaving 17 bases between them. Per the germline V gene, CDR1 is SQVTM and CDR2 is ANQGSEA. CDR3 DNA: TGCAGCGCAGGAGGGCAGGGAGACGGCTACACCTTC. This sequence encodes CSAGGQGDGYTF.

V and J are TRBV29-1 and TRBJ2-7; 9 nucleotides match TRBD1. Unmatched junction bases numbered 8, after V lost 5 bases and J lost 0 bases. This CDR3 spans 15 amino acids. Germline V gene lookup returns CDR1 SQVTM and CDR2 ANQGSEA. This chain's CDR3 is CSVSTPGQGSYEQYF. In DNA form, the CDR3 reads TGCAGCGTTTCCACTCCGGGACAGGGCTCCTACGAGCAGTACTTC.

V is TRBV6-1 and J is TRBJ1-2, with unresolved D. CDR1 and CDR2 from the germline V gene are MNHNS and SASEGT. The length of the CDR3 is 13 residues. Trimming removed 7 bases from V and 0 bases from J, with 9 bases in between. This CDR3 is CASTHAANYGYTF. The DNA for the CDR3 is TGTGCCAGCACACACGCCGCTAACTATGGCTACACCTTC.

The V call is TRBV5-6, the J call TRBJ1-1, with 9 bases matching TRBD1. Germline lookup yields CDR1 SGHDT and CDR2 YYEEEE. There are 15 residues in the CDR3. Trimming removed 3 bases from V and 5 bases from J; junction bases left unmatched: 8. This CDR3 is CASSSRDRVGTEAFF. The CDR3 bases are TGTGCCAGCAGCTCCAGGGACAGGGTGGGAACTGAAGCTTTCTTT.

The rearrangement joins TRBV7-3 to TRBJ2-1, with D possibly being TRBD1 or TRBD2 (6 bases each). V was clipped by 6 bases and J by 4 bases, with 16 bases between them. Looked up from germline, CDR1 is SGHTA and CDR2 is FQGTGA. CDR3 length: 15 amino acids. The CDR3 loop is CASSRSGASYNEQFF. DNA of the CDR3: TGTGCCAGCAGTCGCTCGGGGGCTTCTTACAATGAGCAGTTCTTC. Drawing the rest from reference TRBV7-3 and TRBJ2-1, the complete variable domain is GAGVSQTPSNKVTEKGKYVELRCDPISGHTALYWYRQSLGQGPEFLIYFQGTGAADDSGLPNDRFFAVRPEGSVSTLKIQRTERGDSAVYLCASSRSGASYNEQFFGPGTRLTVL.

This clone was picked up one time. The V call is TRBV7-2, the J call TRBJ2-3, with TRBD2 matching over 13 bases. Per germline, CDR1 SGHTA and CDR2 FQGNSA. The junction had 11 bases not matched to a gene; V was cut back by 1 base and J by 10 bases. CDR3 length: 17 amino acids. CDR3 bases: TGTGCCAGCAGCTTAGGAACTAGCGGGAGGGGTCTTGAGGCGCAGTATTTT. Protein product: CASSLGTSGRGLEAQYF.

Worth noting for this clone: The CDR3 does not end in the conserved phenylalanine or tryptophan, so this is likely a read error. No DNA is shown, since the ends of the CDR3 on it are uncertain; the CDR3 is the one TCRdb lists. The CDR3 loop is CASSPTSSRV. V and J are TRBV7-3 and TRBJ1-3. Inclusive of both ends, the CDR3 amounts to 10 amino acids. Germline V gene data show CDR1 as SGHTA and CDR2 as FQGTGA.

This clone was seen a handful of times. The chain has TRBV2 and TRBJ1-1; no clear D. The CDR3 extends over 12 amino acids. Per germline, CDR1 SNHLY and CDR2 FYNNEI. V lost 8 bases to trimming and J lost 1 base, with 8 bases between them. The CDR3 DNA sequence: TGTGCCAGCTTTCGGGGGAACACTGAAGCTTTCTTT. It encodes CASFRGNTEAFF.

The chain uses TRBV2 and TRBJ2-3; 7 bases are shared with TRBD2. Losses at the gene ends were 7 bases for V and 3 bases for J; bases not matched to a gene: 7. The CDR3 has 14 amino acids. CDR1 is SNHLY, CDR2 FYNNEI, per germline. CDR3 protein: CASTALGGTDTQYF. The CDR3 coding sequence is TGTGCCAGCACTGCGTTGGGGGGGACAGATACGCAGTATTTT.